This passage covers 10 T cell receptor beta chains from one sample sequenced in a study of siplizumab effects on memory and regulatory T cells. Generated by immunoSEQ multiplex PCR, the TCRdb table keeps only in-frame clones and is missing some. The sample shows around 78,000 clones, less than 95% of them seen only once. Sequencing was performed on CD8+ T cells sorted from blood. These receptors originate from a human donor in good health.

The chain links TRBV7-9 to TRBJ2-1, with unresolved D. Germline values: CDR1 SEHNR, CDR2 FQNEAQ (reference sequence). This CDR3 is 12 amino acids long. V was trimmed by 6 bases and J by 8 bases, leaving 11 bases between them. The CDR3, as DNA: TGTGCCAGCAGTCCGCGGTCGGATGAGCAGTTCTTC. Protein sequence: CASSPRSDEQFF. Full variable domain (rest looked up from reference TRBV7-9 and TRBJ2-1): DTGVSQNPRHKITKRGQNVTFRCDPISEHNRLYWYRQTLGQGPEFLTYFQNEAQLEKSRLLSDRFSAERPKGSFSTLEIQRTEQGDSAMYLCASSPRSDEQFFGPGTRLTVL.

The gene calls are TRBV7-2 and TRBJ1-5, with D possibly being TRBD1 (5 bases). This CDR3 region has 19 residues. Germline values: CDR1 SGHTA, CDR2 FQGNSA. V dropped 5 bases and J dropped 0 bases, with 23 bases sitting between them. The CDR3 DNA reads as TGTGCCAGCAGCCCATCCCCGGGGCCCTACCATTATAGCAATCAGCCCCAGCATTTT. It is translated as CASSPSPGPYHYSNQPQHF.

V usage is TRBV7-9 and J usage is TRBJ2-1; a possible D gene is TRBD1 (5 bases). Germline V gene sequence: CDR1 SEHNR, CDR2 FQNEAQ (reference sequence). V lost 0 bases to trimming and J lost 0 bases, with 6 bases between them. This CDR3 has 15 amino acids. CDR3 sequence: CASSLAQGSYNEQFF. The CDR3 region has the DNA TGTGCCAGCAGCTTAGCTCAGGGCTCCTACAATGAGCAGTTCTTC.

This clone was observed a single time. Here the CDR3 reads CASSGLGLVTDTQYF. CDR3 coding DNA: TGTGCCAGCAGTGGTCTGGGGCTAGTGACAGATACGCAGTATTTT. The V gene is TRBV2, the J gene TRBJ2-3, with D maybe TRBD1 (5 bases). The CDR3 consists of 15 residues. The V gene's germline CDR1 is SNHLY and CDR2 FYNNEI. V was trimmed by 4 bases and J by 3 bases, leaving 14 bases between them.

V and J are TRBV12-2 and TRBJ2-5; the table's D call of TRBD2 was not tested on the DNA. TRBV12-2 is a known pseudogene. The CDR3 loop spans 16 amino acids. In nucleotides, the CDR3 is TGTGCAAGTCGCCCCGCCGGGACTAGGGAAAAAGAGACCCAGTACTTC. This sequence encodes CASRPAGTREKETQYF.

The V call is TRBV6-5, the J call TRBJ2-1; D gene uncertain. V was trimmed by 0 bases and J by 9 bases, leaving 9 bases between them. CDR3 length: 13 amino acids. Germline CDR1 reads MNHEY; CDR2 reads SVGAGI. The chain's CDR3 is CASSYSYIGEQFF. The CDR3 DNA reads TGTGCCAGCAGTTACTCATATATCGGTGAGCAGTTCTTC.

V gene TRBV7-9 combines with J gene TRBJ2-5; D unresolved. This CDR3 is built from 16 residues. V shed 1 base and J shed 7 bases, with 19 bases lying between them. The germline CDR1 and CDR2 sequences are SEHNR and FQNEAQ (reference sequence). The chain's CDR3 is CASSLDLSWDGGTQYF. Here the CDR3 DNA reads TGTGCCAGCAGCTTAGATTTAAGTTGGGATGGCGGGACCCAGTACTTC. Together with reference TRBV7-9 and TRBJ2-5, the CDR3 gives the full variable domain: DTGVSQNPRHKITKRGQNVTFRCDPISEHNRLYWYRQTLGQGPEFLTYFQNEAQLEKSRLLSDRFSAERPKGSFSTLEIQRTEQGDSAMYLCASSLDLSWDGGTQYFGPGTRLLVL.

This rearrangement joins TRBV5-5 to TRBJ1-2; a possible D gene is TRBD1 (6 bases). From germline, CDR1 is SGHKS and CDR2 YYEKEE (reference sequence). V lost 2 bases, J lost 4 bases, and 15 bases lay in between. This CDR3 spans 15 amino acids. The CDR3 loop reads CASSFTMDSPYGYTF. In nucleotides, the CDR3 is TGTGCCAGCAGCTTTACAATGGACAGTCCCTATGGCTACACCTTC.

The rearrangement joins TRBV5-1 to TRBJ2-1; 7 bases fit TRBD1. J lost 7 bases, V lost 2 bases, and 9 bases had no gene match. The CDR3 length is 15 residues. From germline, CDR1 is SGHRS and CDR2 YFSETQ. For the CDR3, the DNA is TGCGCCAGCAGCTTACTGACAGGGTCAACGAATGAGCAGTTCTTC. Translation gives CASSLLTGSTNEQFF.

V is TRBV7-6 and J is TRBJ2-7; D perhaps matches TRBD2 (6 bases). The V and J ends lost 5 bases and 2 bases respectively, with 16 bases between them. From germline, CDR1 is SGHVS and CDR2 FNYEAQ. The CDR3 is 15 residues long. This CDR3 reads CASSATRDFTYEQYF. The CDR3 DNA follows: TGTGCCAGCAGCGCCACCCGGGACTTCACCTACGAGCAGTACTTC. Filled out from reference TRBV7-6 and TRBJ2-7, the complete variable domain reads GAGVSQSPRYKVTKRGQDVALRCDPISGHVSLYWYRQALGQGPEFLTYFNYEAQQDKSGLPNDRFSAERPEGSISTLTIQRTEQRDSAMYRCASSATRDFTYEQYFGPGTRLTVT.